A selection of T cell receptor beta chains follows, all from one sample in a study of regulatory T cells in long-lasting Graves disease. TCRdb re-called the multiplex PCR reads with MiXCR, one entry per CDR3 protein. Here the sample spans roughly 350,000 distinct CDR3 sequences, roughly 17% being singletons. These data were also filed under a second study, of T cells in Graves' hyperthyroidism and ophthalmopathy.

Sample: peripheral blood mononuclear cells (PBMCs), taken at new diagnosis, from a patient treated with antithyroid drugs. These receptors all stem from a woman aged 18-29 years with Graves disease. Each CDR3 is given without its conserved first and last residue. The order of the fields is J gene, V gene, CDR3 length, CDR3 protein.

J gene: TRBJ1-1
V gene: TRBV19
CDR3 length: 12
CDR3 protein: ASKDSRGGVGAF

J gene: TRBJ1-2
V gene: TRBV11-2
CDR3 length: 14
CDR3 protein: ASSSLKGFANYGYT

J gene: TRBJ2-2
V gene: TRBV27
CDR3 length: 13
CDR3 protein: ASSLSPQTTGELF

J gene: TRBJ2-7
V gene: TRBV9
CDR3 length: 13
CDR3 protein: ASSVSGTAFYEQY

J gene: TRBJ2-3
V gene: TRBV11-3
CDR3 length: 12
CDR3 protein: ASSTSGGPDTQY

J gene: TRBJ2-3
V gene: TRBV9
CDR3 length: 13
CDR3 protein: ASSVEGAEADTQY

J gene: TRBJ2-5
V gene: TRBV30
CDR3 length: 13
CDR3 protein: AWSGPTGSQETQY

J gene: TRBJ1-1
V gene: TRBV2
CDR3 length: 13
CDR3 protein: ASSQRTGGGTEAF

J gene: TRBJ2-2
V gene: TRBV28
CDR3 length: 11
CDR3 protein: ASSRRVAGELF

J gene: TRBJ1-1
V gene: TRBV30
CDR3 length: 9
CDR3 protein: AWSQETEAF

J gene: TRBJ2-3
V gene: TRBV29-1
CDR3 length: 13
CDR3 protein: SVDPPRESTDTQY

J gene: TRBJ2-7
V gene: TRBV6-1
CDR3 length: 15
CDR3 protein: ASSEGNRGLIAYEQY

J gene: TRBJ1-2
V gene: TRBV3-1
CDR3 length: 12
CDR3 protein: ASSQDHDNYGYT

J gene: TRBJ2-7
V gene: TRBV2
CDR3 length: 9
CDR3 protein: ASSPGQGSY

J gene: TRBJ2-5
V gene: TRBV5-1
CDR3 length: 9
CDR3 protein: ASSSHGAQY

J gene: TRBJ2-4
V gene: TRBV4-1
CDR3 length: 16
CDR3 protein: ASSQGGGQGKAKNIQY

J gene: TRBJ2-3
V gene: TRBV3-1
CDR3 length: 10
CDR3 protein: ASSPSTDTQY

J gene: TRBJ1-3
V gene: TRBV3-1
CDR3 length: 13
CDR3 protein: ASSQSSGTANTIY

J gene: TRBJ2-7
V gene: TRBV7-8
CDR3 length: 14
CDR3 protein: ASSLEGDALYYEQY

J gene: TRBJ2-2
V gene: TRBV5-4
CDR3 length: 15
CDR3 protein: ASSLPRQGSPTGELF

J gene: TRBJ2-3
V gene: TRBV28
CDR3 length: 13
CDR3 protein: ASNVAGATTDTQY

J gene: TRBJ2-1
V gene: TRBV5-1
CDR3 length: 11
CDR3 protein: ASSLEIGFWRL

J gene: TRBJ2-3
V gene: TRBV20-1
CDR3 length: 10
CDR3 protein: SASTSTDTQY

J gene: TRBJ2-3
V gene: TRBV29-1
CDR3 length: 16
CDR3 protein: SVDGLRREGPTLDTQY

J gene: TRBJ2-1
V gene: TRBV28
CDR3 length: 13
CDR3 protein: ASGTGGFKWNEQF

J gene: TRBJ2-3
V gene: TRBV3-1
CDR3 length: 15
CDR3 protein: ASSQAKAGRSTDTQY

J gene: TRBJ2-2
V gene: TRBV28
CDR3 length: 12
CDR3 protein: ASMGGPNTGELF

J gene: TRBJ2-1
V gene: TRBV5-1
CDR3 length: 13
CDR3 protein: ASSHQQGGVNEQF

J gene: TRBJ1-1
V gene: TRBV28
CDR3 length: 12
CDR3 protein: ASMNYRQNTEAF

J gene: TRBJ2-2
V gene: TRBV20-1
CDR3 length: 13
CDR3 protein: SARVSRLGTGELF

J gene: TRBJ2-7
V gene: TRBV20-1
CDR3 length: 14
CDR3 protein: SARWGREGIVHEQY

J gene: TRBJ1-4
V gene: TRBV5-6
CDR3 length: 14
CDR3 protein: ASSTRQGVTNEKLF

J gene: TRBJ1-1
V gene: TRBV7-6
CDR3 length: 14
CDR3 protein: ASSYIQVGRVTEAF

J gene: TRBJ2-5
V gene: TRBV3-1
CDR3 length: 15
CDR3 protein: ASSQDRGLAGAETQY

J gene: TRBJ1-5
V gene: TRBV10-3
CDR3 length: 12
CDR3 protein: ANQQTLNNQPQH

J gene: TRBJ2-1
V gene: TRBV5-1
CDR3 length: 14
CDR3 protein: ASSSQGTSDYNEQF

J gene: TRBJ2-5
V gene: TRBV7-3
CDR3 length: 14
CDR3 protein: ASSPGLRVTQETQY

J gene: TRBJ1-4
V gene: TRBV2
CDR3 length: 12
CDR3 protein: ASSEVGTHEKLF

J gene: TRBJ2-1
V gene: TRBV7-3
CDR3 length: 16
CDR3 protein: ASKSLAGTPTFCNEQF

J gene: TRBJ2-3
V gene: TRBV2
CDR3 length: 11
CDR3 protein: ASISGGTDTQY

J gene: TRBJ2-1
V gene: TRBV20-1
CDR3 length: 9
CDR3 protein: STARGNEQF

J gene: TRBJ1-2
V gene: TRBV30
CDR3 length: 11
CDR3 protein: AWSRTGSYGYT

J gene: TRBJ2-1
V gene: TRBV24-1
CDR3 length: 12
CDR3 protein: ATSDFSGVNEQF

J gene: TRBJ2-7
V gene: TRBV3-1
CDR3 length: 10
CDR3 protein: ASSQEGLEQY

J gene: TRBJ2-1
V gene: TRBV3-1
CDR3 length: 14
CDR3 protein: ASSHPRLTSHNEQF

J gene: TRBJ1-2
V gene: TRBV5-1
CDR3 length: 12
CDR3 protein: ASSLSTGLYGYT

J gene: TRBJ2-5
V gene: TRBV24-1
CDR3 length: 8
CDR3 protein: ATSAPHGF

J gene: TRBJ2-1
V gene: TRBV20-1
CDR3 length: 12
CDR3 protein: SAQREGPYNEQF

J gene: TRBJ2-2
V gene: TRBV20-1
CDR3 length: 14
CDR3 protein: SATPSGGASTGELF

J gene: TRBJ1-3
V gene: TRBV7-2
CDR3 length: 14
CDR3 protein: ASSLTGGLSGNTIY

J gene: TRBJ1-1
V gene: TRBV5-1
CDR3 length: 8
CDR3 protein: ASRGARAF

J gene: TRBJ1-4
V gene: TRBV7-9
CDR3 length: 12
CDR3 protein: ASSLAGQNEKLF

J gene: TRBJ1-6
V gene: TRBV28
CDR3 length: 12
CDR3 protein: ASRAGQGGSPLH

J gene: TRBJ1-3
V gene: TRBV12-3/TRBV12-4
CDR3 length: 11
CDR3 protein: ASSLVKGDTIY

J gene: TRBJ1-4
V gene: TRBV6-5
CDR3 length: 13
CDR3 protein: ASSYGGATNEKLF

J gene: TRBJ2-3
V gene: TRBV12-3/TRBV12-4
CDR3 length: 13
CDR3 protein: ASSLRQEPTDTQY

J gene: TRBJ2-4
V gene: TRBV3-1
CDR3 length: 11
CDR3 protein: ASSLQGENIQY

J gene: TRBJ2-1
V gene: TRBV20-1
CDR3 length: 11
CDR3 protein: SARSGLVNEQF

J gene: TRBJ2-2
V gene: TRBV6-2/TRBV6-3
CDR3 length: 14
CDR3 protein: ASSYSSMAGSKELF